The clone carrying this T cell receptor beta chain was observed once. The source of the sample is a study of PD-L1 blockade in urothelial cancer. Overall study context: Between 0 and 3 prior chemotherapy regimens had been given to patients.

Sample contribution per patient ranged from 1 to 8, covering pretreatment and on-treatment. There are 15 residues in the CDR3. Germline values: CDR1 MNHEY, CDR2 SVGAGI. Unmatched junction bases numbered 7, after V lost 2 bases and J lost 6 bases. Some clones are missing from TCRdb's copy, which holds only in-frame ones; the method was immunoSEQ multiplex PCR. In the table there are some 41,000 clones, 88% of which are singletons. The V call is TRBV6-5, the J call TRBJ2-1; 7 positions agree with TRBD2. Sequencing was performed on PBMCs, taken around atezolizumab (anti-PD-L1) treatment. The receptor comes from a man of 80 years or more with urothelial cancer. CDR3 sequence reads: CASSYGTRTSNEQFF. CDR3 DNA: TGTGCCAGCAGTTACGGCACAAGGACTAGCAATGAGCAGTTCTTC.